The sequence of this TCR beta chain was determined in a study of cytomegalovirus exposure and HLA in healthy donors. CDR3 length: 12 residues. V was pared by 7 bases and J by 2 bases, with 11 bases between. Germline V gene lookup returns CDR1 SQVTM and CDR2 ANQGSEA. In the PCR, 60 Vbeta and 13 Jbeta primers were used. Authors' methods: Among the unique TCR beta chains that a later analysis counted, about 81 million in all, 9.5 million to 12 million were shared. The assay was immunoSEQ multiplex PCR, and TCRdb's table has in-frame clones only and misses some. The V and J calls and clone size come from that table; D and trimming were worked out from the DNA. The sample shows 160,000 or so clones, about 78% of them seen only once.

This sequence joins TRBV29-1 and TRBJ1-2; D might be TRBD1 (5 bases). The sequenced material came from PBMCs. The TCR sequence derives from a man aged 40-55 years in good health and CMV-seronegative. For the CDR3, the DNA is TGCAGCGCCCTTGGGGGGAACTATGGCTACACCTTC. It translates to CSALGGNYGYTF.